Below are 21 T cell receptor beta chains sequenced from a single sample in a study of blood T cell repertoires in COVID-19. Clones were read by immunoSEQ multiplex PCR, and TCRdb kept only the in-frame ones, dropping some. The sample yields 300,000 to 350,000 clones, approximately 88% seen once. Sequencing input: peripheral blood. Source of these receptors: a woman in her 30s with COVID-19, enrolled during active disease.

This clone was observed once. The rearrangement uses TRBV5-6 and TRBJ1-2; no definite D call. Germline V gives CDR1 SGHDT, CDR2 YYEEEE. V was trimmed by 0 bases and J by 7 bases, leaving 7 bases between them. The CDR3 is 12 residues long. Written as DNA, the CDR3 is TGTGCCAGCAGCTTGGGGGCAGTTGGCTACACCTTC. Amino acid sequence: CASSLGAVGYTF.

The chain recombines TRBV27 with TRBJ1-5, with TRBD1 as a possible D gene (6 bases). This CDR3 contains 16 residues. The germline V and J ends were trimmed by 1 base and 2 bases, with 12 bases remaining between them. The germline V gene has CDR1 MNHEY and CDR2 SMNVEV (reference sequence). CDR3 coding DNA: TGTGCCAGCAGTTTATTGGGCGGGGGCGGCAATCAGCCCCAGCATTTT. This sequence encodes CASSLLGGGGNQPQHF.

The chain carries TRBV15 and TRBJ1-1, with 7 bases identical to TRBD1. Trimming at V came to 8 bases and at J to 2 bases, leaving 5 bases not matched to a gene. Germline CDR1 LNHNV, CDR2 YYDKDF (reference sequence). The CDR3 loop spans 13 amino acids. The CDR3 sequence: CATRGQLNTEAFF. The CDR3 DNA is TGTGCCACCCGGGGACAGCTAAACACTGAAGCTTTCTTT.

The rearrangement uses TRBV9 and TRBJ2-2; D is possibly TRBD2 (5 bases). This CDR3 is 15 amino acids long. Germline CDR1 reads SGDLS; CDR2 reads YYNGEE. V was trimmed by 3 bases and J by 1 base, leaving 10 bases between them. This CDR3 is CASSAAGLNTGELFF. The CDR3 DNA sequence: TGTGCCAGCAGCGCGGCAGGACTGAACACCGGGGAGCTGTTTTTT.

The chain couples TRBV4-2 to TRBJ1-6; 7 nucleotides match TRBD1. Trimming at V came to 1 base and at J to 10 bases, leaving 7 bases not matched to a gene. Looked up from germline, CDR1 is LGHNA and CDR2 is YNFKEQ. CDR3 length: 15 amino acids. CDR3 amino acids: CASSQGNRGESPLHF. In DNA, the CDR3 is TGTGCCAGCAGCCAAGGGAACAGGGGTGAATCACCCCTCCACTTT.

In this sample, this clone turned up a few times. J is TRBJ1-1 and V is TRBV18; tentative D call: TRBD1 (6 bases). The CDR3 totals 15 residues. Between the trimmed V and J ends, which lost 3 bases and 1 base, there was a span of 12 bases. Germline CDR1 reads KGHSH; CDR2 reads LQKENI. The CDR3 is CASSPSSGENTEAFF. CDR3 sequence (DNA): TGTGCCAGCTCACCTTCTTCAGGGGAGAACACTGAAGCTTTCTTT. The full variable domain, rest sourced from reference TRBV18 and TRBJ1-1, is NAGVMQNPRHLVRRRGQEARLRCSPMKGHSHVYWYRQLPEEGLKFMVYLQKENIIDESGMPKERFSAEFPKEGPSILRIQQVVRGDSAAYFCASSPSSGENTEAFFGQGTRLTVV.

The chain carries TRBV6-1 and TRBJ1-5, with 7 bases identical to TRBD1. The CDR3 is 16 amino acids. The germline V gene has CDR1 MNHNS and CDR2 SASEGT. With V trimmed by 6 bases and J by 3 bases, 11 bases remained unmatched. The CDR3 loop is CASRELQGLNNQPQHF. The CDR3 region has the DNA TGTGCCAGCAGAGAATTACAGGGGCTTAACAATCAGCCCCAGCATTTT.

CDR3 region: CASRTGGPSGNTIYF. The CDR3 DNA sequence: TGTGCCAGCAGAACGGGGGGACCCTCTGGAAACACCATATATTTT. The chain combines TRBV28 with TRBJ1-3; a possible D gene is TRBD1 (5 bases). V was cut by 6 bases and J by 0 bases, with 12 bases left in between. Germline V lookup: CDR1 MDHEN, CDR2 SYDVKM. The CDR3 spans 15 residues. Filled out from reference TRBV28 and TRBJ1-3, the complete variable domain reads DVKVTQSSRYLVKRTGEKVFLECVQDMDHENMFWYRQDPGLGLRLIYFSYDVKMKEKGDIPEGYSVSREKKERFSLILESASTNQTSMYLCASRTGGPSGNTIYFGEGSWLTVV.

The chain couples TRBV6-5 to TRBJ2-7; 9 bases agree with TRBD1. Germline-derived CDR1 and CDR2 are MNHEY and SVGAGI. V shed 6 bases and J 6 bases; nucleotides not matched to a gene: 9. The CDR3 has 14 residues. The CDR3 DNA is TGTGCCAGCAGCATCCCGGGACAGGGTCGCGAGCAGTACGTC. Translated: CASSIPGQGREQYV.

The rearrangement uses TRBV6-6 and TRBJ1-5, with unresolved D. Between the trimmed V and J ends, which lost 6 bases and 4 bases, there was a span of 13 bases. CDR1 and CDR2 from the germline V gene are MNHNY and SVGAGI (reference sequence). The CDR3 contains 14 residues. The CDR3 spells CASSKTGGNQPQHF. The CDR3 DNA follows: TGTGCCAGCAGCAAAACGGGTGGAAATCAGCCCCAGCATTTT.

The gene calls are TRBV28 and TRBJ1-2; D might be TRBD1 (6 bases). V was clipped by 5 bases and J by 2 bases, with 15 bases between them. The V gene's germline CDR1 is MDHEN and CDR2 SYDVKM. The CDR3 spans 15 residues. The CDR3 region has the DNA TGTGCCAGCAGTGCCACAGGGATAGCAAACTATGGCTACACCTTC. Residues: CASSATGIANYGYTF.

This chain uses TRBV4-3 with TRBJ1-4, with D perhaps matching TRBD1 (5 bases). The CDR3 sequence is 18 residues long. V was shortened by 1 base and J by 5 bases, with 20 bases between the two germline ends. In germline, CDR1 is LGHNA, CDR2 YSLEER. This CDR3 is CASSQAGGRERMNEKLFF. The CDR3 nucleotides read TGCGCCAGCAGCCAAGCGGGGGGTCGTGAGAGGATGAATGAAAAACTGTTTTTT.

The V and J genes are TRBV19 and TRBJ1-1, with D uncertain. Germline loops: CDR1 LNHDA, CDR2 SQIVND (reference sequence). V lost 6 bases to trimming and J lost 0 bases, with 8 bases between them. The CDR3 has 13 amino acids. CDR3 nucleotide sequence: TGTGCCAGTAGAACAGAATTGAACACTGAAGCTTTCTTT. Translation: CASRTELNTEAFF.

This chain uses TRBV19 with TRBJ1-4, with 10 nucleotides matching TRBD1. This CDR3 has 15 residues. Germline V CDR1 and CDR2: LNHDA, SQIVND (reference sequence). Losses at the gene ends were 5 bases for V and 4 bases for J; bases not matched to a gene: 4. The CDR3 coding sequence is TGTGCCAGTAGTCCCTGGGACAGGGGTAATGAAAAACTGTTTTTT. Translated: CASSPWDRGNEKLFF.

Here the CDR3 reads CASSIRTANQPQHF. The CDR3 region has the DNA TGTGCCAGTAGTATCAGGACAGCGAATCAGCCCCAGCATTTT. This chain uses TRBV19 with TRBJ1-5, with D possibly being TRBD1 (6 bases). Germline V CDR1 and CDR2: LNHDA, SQIVND (reference sequence). The ends were cut back, 3 bases at V and 4 bases at J, with 10 bases in the middle. The CDR3 spans 14 residues. Based on the CDR3 plus reference TRBV19 and TRBJ1-5, the full variable domain is DGGITQSPKYLFRKEGQNVTLSCEQNLNHDAMYWYRQDPGQGLRLIYYSQIVNDFQKGDIAEGYSVSREKKESFPLTVTSAQKNPTAFYLCASSIRTANQPQHFGDGTRLSIL.

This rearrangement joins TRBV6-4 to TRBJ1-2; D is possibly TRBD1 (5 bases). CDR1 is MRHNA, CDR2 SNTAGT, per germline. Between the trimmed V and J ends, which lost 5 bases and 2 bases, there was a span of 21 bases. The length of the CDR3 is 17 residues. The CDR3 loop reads CASSIIAGPPPNYGYTF. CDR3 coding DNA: TGTGCCAGCAGTATCATCGCAGGGCCACCTCCCAACTATGGCTACACCTTC.

The CDR3 region is CASRDYRGNQETQYF. In DNA, the CDR3 is TGTGCCAGCAGGGACTACAGGGGGAACCAAGAGACCCAGTACTTC. The chain links TRBV5-5 to TRBJ2-5; 8 bases map to TRBD1. The germline V gene encodes CDR1 SGHKS and CDR2 YYEKEE (reference sequence). Trimming at V came to 5 bases and at J to 0 bases, leaving 6 bases not matched to a gene. This CDR3 has 15 amino acids.

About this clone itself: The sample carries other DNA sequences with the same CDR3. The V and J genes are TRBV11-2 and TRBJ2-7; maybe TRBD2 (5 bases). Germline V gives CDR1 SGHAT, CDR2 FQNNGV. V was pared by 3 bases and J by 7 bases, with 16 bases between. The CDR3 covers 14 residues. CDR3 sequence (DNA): TGTGCCAGCAGCTTTACCGCGGGTTTAGGGGAGCAGTACGTC. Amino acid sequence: CASSFTAGLGEQYV.

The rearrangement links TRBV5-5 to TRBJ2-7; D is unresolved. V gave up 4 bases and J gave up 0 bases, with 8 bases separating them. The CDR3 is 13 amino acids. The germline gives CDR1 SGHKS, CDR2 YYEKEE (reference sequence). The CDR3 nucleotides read TGTGCCAGCAGCCCTCTAGTCTCCTACGAGCAGTACTTC. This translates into CASSPLVSYEQYF.

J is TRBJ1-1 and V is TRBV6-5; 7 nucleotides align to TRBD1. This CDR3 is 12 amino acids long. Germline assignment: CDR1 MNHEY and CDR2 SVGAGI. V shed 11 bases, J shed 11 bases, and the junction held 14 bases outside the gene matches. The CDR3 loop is CAGDSGGSSAFF. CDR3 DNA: TGTGCCGGAGACTCAGGGGGTAGTTCGGCTTTCTTT.

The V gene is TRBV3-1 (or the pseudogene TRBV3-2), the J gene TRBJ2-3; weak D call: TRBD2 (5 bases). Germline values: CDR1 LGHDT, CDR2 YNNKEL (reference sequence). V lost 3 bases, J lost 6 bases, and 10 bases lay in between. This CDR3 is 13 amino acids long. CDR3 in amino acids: CASSQRGQDTQYF. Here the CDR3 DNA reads TGTGCCAGCAGCCAGAGAGGGCAGGATACGCAGTATTTT.